Below are 27 T cell receptor beta chains sequenced from a single sample in a study of cytomegalovirus exposure and HLA in healthy donors. PCR primers comprised 60 Vbeta and 13 Jbeta primers. Generated by immunoSEQ multiplex PCR, the TCRdb table keeps only in-frame clones and is missing some. The sample contains some 130,000 clones, 66% of which appear only once. What was sequenced was PBMCs. Every receptor here comes from a human donor in good health.

The chain joins TRBV7-9 to TRBJ2-2; maybe TRBD2 (5 bases). The germline V gene has CDR1 SEHNR and CDR2 FQNEAQ (reference sequence). The ends were cut back, 7 bases at V and 4 bases at J, with 16 bases in the middle. CDR3 length equals 15 residues. CDR3 nucleotides: TGTGCCAGCACCGGCATGAGGGTTTTCACCGGGGAGCTGTTTTTT. Translating gives CASTGMRVFTGELFF. Full variable domain (rest looked up from reference TRBV7-9 and TRBJ2-2): DTGVSQNPRHKITKRGQNVTFRCDPISEHNRLYWYRQTLGQGPEFLTYFQNEAQLEKSRLLSDRFSAERPKGSFSTLEIQRTEQGDSAMYLCASTGMRVFTGELFFGEGSRLTVL.

Written as DNA, the CDR3 is TGCAGCGTTGTGGACATGGGTACAGATACGCAGTATTTT. It encodes CSVVDMGTDTQYF. The V call is TRBV29-1, the J call TRBJ2-3; D is possibly TRBD1 (5 bases). The ends were cut back, 4 bases at V and 3 bases at J, with 11 bases in the middle. CDR3 length: 13 amino acids. The germline V gene has CDR1 SQVTM and CDR2 ANQGSEA.

In its sample, this clone was seen once. The genes are TRBV9 and TRBJ2-1, with D perhaps matching TRBD2 (6 bases). The CDR3 runs 13 residues. The V end was cut by 4 bases, the J end by 4 bases, with 9 bases between. Germline values: CDR1 SGDLS, CDR2 YYNGEE. CDR3: CASSLSGYNEQFF. In DNA, the CDR3 is TGTGCCAGCAGCCTTAGCGGATACAATGAGCAGTTCTTC. The complete variable domain, with remaining parts taken from reference TRBV9 and TRBJ2-1, reads DSGVTQTPKHLITATGQRVTLRCSPRSGDLSVYWYQQSLDQGLQFLIQYYNGEERAKGNILERFSAQQFPDLHSELNLSSLELGDSALYFCASSLSGYNEQFFGPGTRLTVL.

The chain recombines TRBV27 with TRBJ2-1; 13 nucleotides line up with TRBD2. The V gene's germline CDR1 is MNHEY and CDR2 SMNVEV (reference sequence). Trimming cost V 6 bases and J 7 bases; bases outside gene matches: 3. The CDR3 sequence is 14 residues long. CDR3 in amino acids: CASSALAGGNEQFF. CDR3 DNA sequence: TGTGCCAGCAGCGCACTAGCGGGAGGGAATGAGCAGTTCTTC.

V and J are TRBV5-4 and TRBJ2-7, with 8 bases that match TRBD2. The germline CDR1 and CDR2 sequences are SGHNT and YYREEE (reference sequence). The CDR3 contains 16 residues. V dropped 1 base and J dropped 2; count of bases not matched to a gene: 8. CDR3 loop: CASSLSASGLTYEQYF. The CDR3 DNA reads TGTGCCAGCAGCTTGTCGGCTAGCGGGTTAACCTACGAGCAGTACTTC.

The rearrangement joins TRBV7-9 to TRBJ1-4; weak D call: TRBD1 (6 bases). The CDR3 covers 19 residues. Between the trimmed V and J ends, which lost 1 base and 6 bases, there was a span of 24 bases. Germline CDR1 SEHNR, CDR2 FQNEAQ (reference sequence). The CDR3 here is CASSLGRGSLKGRDEKLFF. The DNA for the CDR3 is TGTGCCAGCAGCTTAGGCAGGGGAAGTCTTAAGGGACGTGATGAAAAACTGTTTTTT.

This clone was counted only a few times. The chain carries TRBV19 and TRBJ1-1, with TRBD1 identical over 10 bases. The CDR3 is 16 amino acids. Per germline, CDR1 LNHDA and CDR2 SQIVND (reference sequence). J was trimmed by 9 bases and V by 3 bases; bases with no gene match: 13. The CDR3 region has the DNA TGTGCCAGTAGTATGGGGCGACAGGGGGCCTCCCTTAAAGCTTTCTTT. Amino acid sequence: CASSMGRQGASLKAFF.

The V gene is TRBV5-1, the J gene TRBJ1-6; D possibly corresponds to TRBD1 (5 bases). CDR3 length: 15 amino acids. Trimming took 0 bases from V and 6 from J, leaving 10 bases between them. Germline CDR1 and CDR2: SGHRS and YFSETQ. The CDR3 DNA sequence: TGCGCCAGCAGCTTGGTAGGCAGGGTTAATTCACCCCTCCACTTT. Amino acid sequence: CASSLVGRVNSPLHF.

The chain joins TRBV6-5 to TRBJ1-5, with 10 positions matching TRBD1. There are 14 residues in the CDR3. The V gene end was trimmed by 10 bases and the J gene end by 6 bases; junction bases not matched to a gene: 9. Germline assignment: CDR1 MNHEY and CDR2 SVGAGI. The CDR3 nucleotides are TGTGCCACCGCCGGGACAGGGGAGGGTCAGCCCCAGCATTTT. Translation: CATAGTGEGQPQHF.

This chain connects TRBV4-1 to TRBJ1-2, with 8 bases lining up with TRBD1. The ends lost 1 base at V and 7 bases at J; junction bases unmatched: 8. The germline V gene encodes CDR1 MGHRA and CDR2 YSYEKL. This CDR3 spans 15 amino acids. CDR3 region: CASSQGHTGGGGYTF. The CDR3 DNA reads TGCGCCAGCAGCCAAGGGCATACAGGGGGGGGTGGCTACACCTTC.

The gene calls are TRBV27 and TRBJ1-4, with D perhaps TRBD1 (6 bases). This CDR3 comprises 16 residues. Trimming pared 2 bases from V and 4 bases from J, leaving 14 bases between. Germline V gene data show CDR1 as MNHEY and CDR2 as SMNVEV (reference sequence). The CDR3 region has the DNA TGTGCCAGCAGTTTAGCAGGGGAAAGTTATAATGAAAAACTGTTTTTT. Its protein product is CASSLAGESYNEKLFF.

In nucleotides, the CDR3 is TGTGCCAGCTCACCAGAGCAGGGGGCCCATGGCTACACCTTC. Translating gives CASSPEQGAHGYTF. V and J are TRBV18 and TRBJ1-2; 8 nucleotides align to TRBD1. CDR3 length equals 14 residues. The trim removed 2 bases at V and 6 bases at J, leaving 5 bases unmatched. Germline V gene data show CDR1 as KGHSH and CDR2 as LQKENI. The whole variable domain, remainder taken from reference TRBV18 and TRBJ1-2, is NAGVMQNPRHLVRRRGQEARLRCSPMKGHSHVYWYRQLPEEGLKFMVYLQKENIIDESGMPKERFSAEFPKEGPSILRIQQVVRGDSAAYFCASSPEQGAHGYTFGSGTRLTVV.

This clone was counted between two and nine times. This chain connects TRBV5-1 to TRBJ2-1; 9 bases agree with TRBD2. The CDR3 sequence is 15 residues long. V shed 0 bases and J 9 bases; nucleotides not matched to a gene: 7. In germline, CDR1 is SGHRS, CDR2 YFSETQ. As DNA, the CDR3 is TGCGCCAGCAGCTTGGGTGGTCTAGCGGGACCTGAGCAGTTCTTC. It specifies CASSLGGLAGPEQFF.

This clone was observed a few times. This chain uses TRBV4-1 with TRBJ1-1, with D tentatively TRBD1 (5 bases). This CDR3 comprises 16 residues. Trimming cost V 4 bases and J 4 bases, with 19 bases left between them. CDR1 is MGHRA and CDR2 is YSYEKL in the germline V gene. Here the CDR3 reads CASSRGLGETGTEAFF. CDR3 DNA: TGCGCCAGCAGCCGGGGACTGGGAGAGACGGGCACTGAAGCTTTCTTT.

This chain links TRBV6-6 with TRBJ1-3; D gene ambiguous. The CDR3 is 12 amino acids. V lost 5 bases and J lost 8, with 10 bases in between. CDR1 is MNHNY and CDR2 is SVGAGI in the germline V gene (reference sequence). CDR3 sequence: CASSPGRDTIYF. As DNA, the CDR3 is TGTGCCAGCAGTCCTGGGCGGGACACCATATATTTT.

V is TRBV19 and J is TRBJ2-1; 9 nucleotides line up with TRBD1. V trimming: 6 bases; J trimming: 8 bases; junction bases outside the gene matches: 14. The CDR3 has 16 residues. CDR1 LNHDA and CDR2 SQIVND come from the germline V gene (reference sequence). The chain's CDR3 is CASRPWGQGLVDEQFF. The CDR3 DNA reads TGTGCCAGTAGACCCTGGGGACAGGGTCTTGTCGATGAGCAGTTCTTC.

The chain recombines TRBV2 with TRBJ2-5, with no clear D. The V end lost 7 bases, the J end lost 5 bases, and 14 bases lay between the germline ends. In germline, CDR1 is SNHLY, CDR2 FYNNEI. CDR3 length equals 13 residues. The CDR3 DNA sequence: TGTGCCAGCACCCCAATCTCTCGGGAGACCCAGTACTTC. This gives the protein CASTPISRETQYF. The full variable domain, in which reference TRBV2 and TRBJ2-5 provide the parts outside the CDR3, is EPEVTQTPSHQVTQMGQEVILRCVPISNHLYFYWYRQILGQKVEFLVSFYNNEISEKSEIFDDQFSVERPDGSNFTLKIRSTKLEDSAMYFCASTPISRETQYFGPGTRLLVL.

This clone was detected a few times. V usage is TRBV25-1 and J usage is TRBJ1-1; D not certain. This CDR3 region has 13 residues. V lost 2 bases, J lost 1 base, and 5 bases lay in between. From germline, CDR1 is MGHDK and CDR2 SYGVNS. The CDR3 bases are TGTGCCAGCAGTGAACCGGGGAACACTGAAGCTTTCTTT. Protein: CASSEPGNTEAFF. The whole variable domain, remainder taken from reference TRBV25-1 and TRBJ1-1, is EADIYQTPRYLVIGTGKKITLECSQTMGHDKMYWYQQDPGMELHLIHYSYGVNSTEKGDLSSESTVSRIRTEHFPLTLESARPSHTSQYLCASSEPGNTEAFFGQGTRLTVV.

The J gene is TRBJ1-2, the V gene TRBV28; possible D gene TRBD1, 5 bases. V gave up 4 bases and J gave up 2 bases, with 8 bases separating them. CDR1 is MDHEN and CDR2 is SYDVKM in the germline V gene. This CDR3 contains 13 residues. The CDR3 DNA reads as TGTGCCAGCAGTTGGGGCCAAAACTATGGCTACACCTTC. Protein: CASSWGQNYGYTF.

This chain links TRBV5-4 with TRBJ2-1; D possibly corresponds to TRBD2 (6 bases). Looked up from germline, CDR1 is SGHNT and CDR2 is YYREEE (reference sequence). V was shortened by 4 bases and J by 5 bases, with 13 bases between the two germline ends. This CDR3 is 14 amino acids long. CDR3 nucleotide sequence: TGTGCCAGCAGCCCGGGACTGGAAAACAATGAGCAGTTCTTC. Translating it yields CASSPGLENNEQFF.

The chain joins TRBV5-1 to TRBJ1-4, with D uncertain. CDR1 SGHRS and CDR2 YFSETQ come from the germline V gene. This CDR3 has 13 residues. V lost 5 bases to trimming and J lost 1 base, with 6 bases between them. CDR3 region: CASRPITNEKLFF. CDR3 nucleotide sequence: TGCGCCAGCAGACCTATAACTAATGAAAAACTGTTTTTT.

The chain joins TRBV9 to TRBJ2-1; maybe TRBD1 (5 bases). The CDR3 consists of 15 residues. Germline V CDR1 and CDR2: SGDLS, YYNGEE. The V end lost 4 bases, the J end lost 4 bases, and 15 bases lay between the germline ends. CDR3 nucleotides: TGTGCCAGCAGCCCTCTCAGGGTCCCTTACAATGAGCAGTTCTTC. Translated: CASSPLRVPYNEQFF.

This clone occurred a few times. The rearrangement links TRBV5-4 to TRBJ2-1, with D perhaps matching TRBD2 (6 bases). The CDR3 has 13 amino acids. Germline CDR1 reads SGHNT; CDR2 reads YYREEE (reference sequence). Trimming removed 4 bases at V and 8 bases at J, with 13 bases between. In nucleotides, the CDR3 is TGTGCCAGCAGCGAGACTAGTATCGATGAGCAGTTCTTC. This encodes CASSETSIDEQFF.

The V gene is TRBV18, the J gene TRBJ1-5; a weak D match, TRBD1 (6 bases). Per the germline V gene, CDR1 is KGHSH and CDR2 is LQKENI. The CDR3 spans 17 residues. Trimming stripped 3 bases from V and 0 bases from J, with 15 bases between. DNA of the CDR3: TGTGCCAGCTCACCGCCAGGACAGACTAATAGCAATCAGCCCCAGCATTTT. It specifies CASSPPGQTNSNQPQHF.

A few counts support this clone. This sequence joins TRBV7-9 and TRBJ2-3; 8 bases are shared with TRBD2. V lost 4 bases to trimming and J lost 0 bases; unmatched junction nucleotides: 6. Germline V gene lookup returns CDR1 SEHNR and CDR2 FQNEAQ (reference sequence). CDR3 length: 16 residues. The CDR3 DNA reads as TGTGCCAGCAGCTCCCTAGCGGGTGGGAGCACAGATACGCAGTATTTT. Translated: CASSSLAGGSTDTQYF.

V gene TRBV18 combines with J gene TRBJ1-1, with D unresolved. The germline gives CDR1 KGHSH, CDR2 LQKENI. The V and J ends lost 2 bases and 6 bases respectively, with 7 bases between them. CDR3 length: 12 residues. Here the CDR3 DNA reads TGTGCCAGCTCACCATCCCAGGCTGAAGCTTTCTTT. It is translated as CASSPSQAEAFF.

The chain links TRBV5-8 to TRBJ2-7; perhaps TRBD1 as D (6 bases). V lost 0 bases to trimming and J lost 2 bases, with 18 bases between them. CDR1 is SGHTS and CDR2 is YDEGEE in the germline V gene. This CDR3 is built from 17 residues. This CDR3 is CASSLGVWGPQTYEQYF. The CDR3 DNA is TGTGCCAGCAGCTTGGGGGTCTGGGGGCCCCAGACCTACGAGCAGTACTTC.